Each of the 31 T cell receptor beta chains below was sequenced from the same sample in a study of blood T cell repertoires in COVID-19. Clones were read by immunoSEQ multiplex PCR, and TCRdb kept only the in-frame ones, dropping some. The table has more than 90,000 clones, 70% to 85% seen once. The sequenced material came from peripheral blood. These receptors all stem from a human donor in a cohort sampled during active COVID-19.

J is TRBJ2-5 and V is TRBV3-1 (or the pseudogene TRBV3-2); maybe TRBD2 (6 bases). V was clipped by 3 bases and J by 2 bases, with 13 bases between them. Germline V gives CDR1 LGHDT, CDR2 YNNKEL (reference sequence). The CDR3 loop spans 15 amino acids. CDR3 DNA sequence: TGTGCCAGCAGCCATGTAGCGGCGCCTCAAGAGACCCAGTACTTC. This sequence encodes CASSHVAAPQETQYF.

J is TRBJ1-4 and V is TRBV19, with D possibly being TRBD1 (5 bases). The CDR3 is 12 amino acids. Looked up from germline, CDR1 is LNHDA and CDR2 is SQIVND (reference sequence). The germline V and J ends were trimmed by 5 bases and 5 bases, with 6 bases remaining between them. The CDR3 DNA follows: TGTGCCAGTAGTCACAGGAATGAAAAACTGTTTTTT. Amino acids: CASSHRNEKLFF. Looking up the rest from reference TRBV19 and TRBJ1-4 gives the full variable domain: DGGITQSPKYLFRKEGQNVTLSCEQNLNHDAMYWYRQDPGQGLRLIYYSQIVNDFQKGDIAEGYSVSREKKESFPLTVTSAQKNPTAFYLCASSHRNEKLFFGSGTQLSVL.

J is TRBJ2-3 and V is TRBV29-1; D unclear. The CDR3 loop spans 12 amino acids. The germline CDR1 and CDR2 sequences are SQVTM and ANQGSEA. V was cut by 5 bases and J by 4 bases, with 10 bases left in between. The CDR3 DNA follows: TGCAGCGTTCTTTCCTCAGCAGATACGCAGTATTTT. Translated: CSVLSSADTQYF.

Concerning this clone itself: The junction shows a germline mismatch at one end, possibly a read error. This chain uses TRBV20-1 with TRBJ2-7; TRBD2 agrees at 9 bases. The CDR3 consists of 11 residues. CDR1 is DFQATT and CDR2 is SNEGSKA in the germline V gene (reference sequence). The CDR3 DNA follows: TGCAGTGCTAGAGATGCTAGCGGGACTTTCTTC. Amino acid sequence: CSARDASGTFF.

The V call is TRBV7-8, the J call TRBJ1-1; TRBD1 is a possible D gene (6 bases). V lost 5 bases to trimming and J lost 5 bases, with 12 bases between them. Germline V gene data show CDR1 as SGHVS and CDR2 as FQNEAQ. The CDR3 consists of 13 residues. CDR3 protein: CASSARTATEAFF. DNA of the CDR3: TGTGCCAGCAGCGCCCGGACAGCGACTGAAGCTTTCTTT.

J is TRBJ1-1 and V is TRBV10-2; a weak D match, TRBD1 (6 bases). Trimming pared 6 bases from V and 1 base from J, leaving 9 bases between. Germline loops: CDR1 WSHSY, CDR2 SAAADI. This CDR3 contains 13 residues. The DNA of the CDR3 is TGCGCCAGCAGCGGACAGCCGAACACTGAAGCTTTCTTT. Translation: CASSGQPNTEAFF.

The rearrangement links TRBV15 to TRBJ2-3, with TRBD2 matching over 11 bases. Germline V gives CDR1 LNHNV, CDR2 YYDKDF (reference sequence). The J segment lost 0 bases and the V segment lost 0 bases, leaving 5 bases of the junction unmatched. CDR3 length: 18 amino acids. DNA of the CDR3: TGTGCCACCAGCAGAGAACTAGCGGGAGTCCGTAGCACAGATACGCAGTATTTT. Translation gives CATSRELAGVRSTDTQYF.

The chain links TRBV18 to TRBJ2-1, with D possibly TRBD1 on 5 matching bases. Germline loops: CDR1 KGHSH, CDR2 LQKENI. The CDR3 has 15 residues. V shed 4 bases and J shed 4 bases, with 14 bases lying between them. This CDR3 is CASSRLLDSYNEQFF. The CDR3 DNA reads as TGTGCCAGCTCACGCTTACTCGACAGTTACAATGAGCAGTTCTTC.

This clone has a handful of counts. The chain carries TRBV2 and TRBJ2-3, with 8 bases identical to TRBD2. With 6 bases clipped from V and 3 bases from J, the junction kept 11 bases outside the gene matches. This CDR3 is 16 amino acids long. Germline CDR1 reads SNHLY; CDR2 reads FYNNEI. DNA for the CDR3: TGTGCCAGCAGCAAACATAATAGCGGGACAACAGATACGCAGTATTTT. Residues: CASSKHNSGTTDTQYF.

This chain connects TRBV28 to TRBJ1-2; TRBD1 matches at 7 bases. CDR1 is MDHEN, CDR2 SYDVKM, per germline. The CDR3 spans 12 residues. In DNA form, the CDR3 reads TGTGCAATCATGACAGGGAACTATGGCTACACCTTC. This gives the protein CAIMTGNYGYTF.

The rearrangement uses TRBV13 and TRBJ1-1; D possibly corresponds to TRBD1 (6 bases). The V gene lost 4 bases and the J gene lost 7 bases, with 10 bases spanning the gap. The CDR3 consists of 12 residues. Per germline, CDR1 PRHDT and CDR2 FYEKMQ (reference sequence). As DNA, the CDR3 is TGTGCCAGCAGCTCTCACAGGGTTGAAGCTTTCTTT. Translation: CASSSHRVEAFF.

The CDR3 nucleotides are TGTGCCAGCAGTTTATCTTCAGGGCACGAGCAGTACTTC. It is translated as CASSLSSGHEQYF. The rearrangement joins TRBV28 to TRBJ2-7; D is perhaps TRBD1 (5 bases). Per germline, CDR1 MDHEN and CDR2 SYDVKM. V was shortened by 1 base and J by 5 bases, with 9 bases between the two germline ends. The CDR3 runs to 13 residues.

V is TRBV6-5 and J is TRBJ1-2; the match to TRBD1 covers 10 bases. The CDR3 runs 14 residues. Germline V CDR1 and CDR2: MNHEY, SVGAGI. Trimming took 6 bases from V and 1 from J; bases not matched to a gene: 2. This CDR3 is CASRGQGNNYGYTF. CDR3 bases: TGTGCCAGCAGGGGACAGGGGAATAACTATGGCTACACCTTC.

The chain uses TRBV14 and TRBJ2-1; TRBD2 matches at 7 bases. From germline, CDR1 is SGHDN and CDR2 FVKESK. This CDR3 region has 17 residues. The ends lost 0 bases at V and 6 bases at J; junction bases unmatched: 11. The chain's CDR3 is CASSQDKTSAHSNEQFF. The CDR3 nucleotides are TGTGCCAGCAGCCAAGATAAAACTAGCGCTCATTCCAATGAGCAGTTCTTC. Using reference TRBV14 and TRBJ2-1 for the parts outside the CDR3, the full variable domain is EAGVTQFPSHSVIEKGQTVTLRCDPISGHDNLYWYRRVMGKEIKFLLHFVKESKQDESGMPNNRFLAERTGGTYSTLKVQPAELEDSGVYFCASSQDKTSAHSNEQFFGPGTRLTVL.

The chain is built from TRBV2 and TRBJ2-4, with D perhaps matching TRBD2 (6 bases). The CDR3 has 14 residues. Germline V CDR1 and CDR2: SNHLY, FYNNEI. V lost 7 bases to trimming and J lost 6 bases, with 16 bases between them. The CDR3, as DNA: TGTGCCAGCACCCGTTGGGGTAGCGGAAACATTCAGTACTTC. Protein: CASTRWGSGNIQYF.

The chain joins TRBV10-3 to TRBJ2-7, with 7 bases lining up with TRBD2. The CDR3 has 13 residues. The junction had 3 bases not matched to a gene; V was cut back by 3 bases and J by 4 bases. CDR1 ENHRY and CDR2 SYGVKD come from the germline V gene. The CDR3 coding sequence is TGTGCCATCAGTGACTGGGGGGGGTACGAGCAGTACTTC. It encodes CAISDWGGYEQYF.

The chain carries TRBV6-5 and TRBJ2-1; D call uncertain. Per germline, CDR1 MNHEY and CDR2 SVGAGI. Trimming pared 7 bases from V and 0 bases from J, leaving 13 bases between. There are 15 residues in the CDR3. The CDR3 region is CASTETPSSYNEQFF. The CDR3, as DNA: TGTGCCAGCACCGAGACTCCGAGCTCCTACAATGAGCAGTTCTTC.

This sequence joins TRBV3-1 (or the pseudogene TRBV3-2) and TRBJ1-4; a possible D gene is TRBD1 (6 bases). The CDR3 runs 12 residues. V was pared by 5 bases and J by 6 bases, with 7 bases between. Germline CDR1 is LGHDT and CDR2 is YNNKEL (reference sequence). The CDR3 region is CASSYRDEKLFF. The CDR3, as DNA: TGTGCCAGCAGCTACAGGGATGAAAAACTGTTTTTT.

The gene calls are TRBV4-1 and TRBJ1-2, with D tentatively TRBD1 (5 bases). The V and J ends lost 3 bases and 6 bases respectively, with 11 bases between them. From germline, CDR1 is MGHRA and CDR2 YSYEKL. The CDR3 is 13 residues long. Here the CDR3 reads CASSHPGRNGYTF. The CDR3 DNA reads TGCGCCAGCAGCCACCCAGGGCGTAATGGCTACACCTTC.

The rearrangement joins TRBV11-2 to TRBJ2-2, with 7 bases that match TRBD1. Trimming cost V 3 bases and J 7 bases; bases outside gene matches: 5. The CDR3 consists of 14 residues. Germline V gene sequence: CDR1 SGHAT, CDR2 FQNNGV. In DNA form, the CDR3 reads TGTGCCAGCAGCTTTTCCCGGACAGGCGGGGAGCTGTTTTTT. Encoded protein: CASSFSRTGGELFF.

V gene TRBV4-2 combines with J gene TRBJ2-1, with D possibly matching TRBD2 (7 bases). Germline V gene sequence: CDR1 LGHNA, CDR2 YNFKEQ. Trimming removed 1 base from V and 7 bases from J, with 26 bases in between. This CDR3 is built from 19 residues. CDR3 residues: CASSQVQGGGLGGMNEQFF. CDR3 bases: TGTGCCAGCAGCCAAGTCCAAGGGGGGGGTTTGGGTGGTATGAATGAGCAGTTCTTC.

The chain is built from TRBV2 and TRBJ2-5, with TRBD1 matching over 7 bases. V lost 8 bases, J lost 5 bases, and 11 bases stayed unmatched. In germline, CDR1 is SNHLY, CDR2 FYNNEI. This CDR3 is built from 14 residues. For the CDR3, the DNA is TGTGCCAGCGATCGACAGGGCTACTACGAGACCCAGTACTTC. Translating gives CASDRQGYYETQYF.

The rearrangement links TRBV5-1 to TRBJ2-1, with 9 bases lining up with TRBD2. Germline CDR1 SGHRS, CDR2 YFSETQ. There are 15 residues in the CDR3. After removal of 0 bases from V and 9 bases from J, the junction contained 7 bases not matched to a gene. The CDR3 DNA reads TGCGCCAGCAGCTTGGGACTAGCGGAAAACGGTGAGCAGTTCTTC. This gives the protein CASSLGLAENGEQFF.

The chain recombines TRBV5-5 with TRBJ2-5, with 8 bases that match TRBD1. The CDR3 runs 16 residues. Germline CDR1 SGHKS, CDR2 YYEKEE (reference sequence). The V gene end was trimmed by 4 bases and the J gene end by 4 bases; junction bases not matched to a gene: 12. The CDR3 nucleotides are TGTGCCAGCAGCCGTTGGGAACAGGGGGTTGGAGAGACCCAGTACTTC. This codes for CASSRWEQGVGETQYF.

The chain combines TRBV3-1 (or the pseudogene TRBV3-2) with TRBJ2-6; TRBD1 aligns across 8 bases. After removal of 1 base from V and 3 bases from J, the junction contained 14 bases not matched to a gene. CDR1 is LGHDT and CDR2 is YNNKEL in the germline V gene (reference sequence). This CDR3 comprises 20 residues. CDR3 in DNA: TGTGCCAGCAGCCAAGCTCTACGGGGGCAGGGGGCAAGTGGGGCCAACGTCCTGACTTTC. Amino acids: CASSQALRGQGASGANVLTF.

The V call is TRBV10-1, the J call TRBJ2-5; the D gene is possibly TRBD2 (5 bases). V dropped 8 bases and J dropped 2 bases, with 12 bases sitting between them. The CDR3 runs 13 residues. Germline CDR1 and CDR2: WNHNN and SYGVQD (reference sequence). In DNA, the CDR3 is TGCGCCAGCGGGAGTTCGGGGCAAGAGACCCAGTACTTC. This translates into CASGSSGQETQYF.

The chain employs TRBV4-1 and TRBJ1-3; TRBD1 might be the D (6 bases). Trimming left V 3 bases short and J 4 bases short, with 13 bases between. Germline V lookup: CDR1 MGHRA, CDR2 YSYEKL. The CDR3 sequence is 15 residues long. The CDR3 nucleotides read TGCGCCAGCAGCCAGTCCGGGACATACGGAAACACCATATATTTT. Translated, it gives CASSQSGTYGNTIYF.

The gene calls are TRBV7-2 and TRBJ2-3; 7 bases are shared with TRBD2. Germline V gene lookup returns CDR1 SGHTA and CDR2 FQGNSA. Trimming took 5 bases from V and 0 from J; bases not matched to a gene: 8. The CDR3 consists of 16 residues. The CDR3 loop is CASSPQRGLSTDTQYF. CDR3 in DNA: TGTGCCAGCAGCCCCCAGCGGGGACTCAGCACAGATACGCAGTATTTT.

The chain couples TRBV5-4 to TRBJ1-6; D may be TRBD1 (6 bases). The germline V and J ends were trimmed by 0 bases and 5 bases, with 9 bases remaining between them. CDR3 length equals 15 residues. Germline CDR1 SGHNT, CDR2 YYREEE (reference sequence). The CDR3 DNA sequence: TGTGCCAGCAGCTTGGGGGACACCCATAATTCACCCCTCCACTTT. This codes for CASSLGDTHNSPLHF.

This clone appeared a single time. The chain links TRBV6-5 to TRBJ1-2; weak D call: TRBD1 (6 bases). The germline V gene has CDR1 MNHEY and CDR2 SVGAGI. With 8 bases removed from V and 2 bases from J, the gap between germline ends came to 12 bases. The CDR3 is made up of 13 amino acids. The CDR3 nucleotides are TGTGCCAGCTCGGGGGGCAAAAACTATGGCTACACCTTC. This sequence encodes CASSGGKNYGYTF.

This clone was seen a few times. The chain joins TRBV10-1 to TRBJ2-7; the match to TRBD2 covers 9 bases. The CDR3 length is 14 residues. The germline V gene encodes CDR1 WNHNN and CDR2 SYGVQD (reference sequence). After removal of 0 bases from V and 5 bases from J, the junction contained 2 bases not matched to a gene. CDR3 DNA: TGCGCCAGCAGTGAGTCCTCTAGCGGGAACGAGCAGTACTTC. This gives the protein CASSESSSGNEQYF.